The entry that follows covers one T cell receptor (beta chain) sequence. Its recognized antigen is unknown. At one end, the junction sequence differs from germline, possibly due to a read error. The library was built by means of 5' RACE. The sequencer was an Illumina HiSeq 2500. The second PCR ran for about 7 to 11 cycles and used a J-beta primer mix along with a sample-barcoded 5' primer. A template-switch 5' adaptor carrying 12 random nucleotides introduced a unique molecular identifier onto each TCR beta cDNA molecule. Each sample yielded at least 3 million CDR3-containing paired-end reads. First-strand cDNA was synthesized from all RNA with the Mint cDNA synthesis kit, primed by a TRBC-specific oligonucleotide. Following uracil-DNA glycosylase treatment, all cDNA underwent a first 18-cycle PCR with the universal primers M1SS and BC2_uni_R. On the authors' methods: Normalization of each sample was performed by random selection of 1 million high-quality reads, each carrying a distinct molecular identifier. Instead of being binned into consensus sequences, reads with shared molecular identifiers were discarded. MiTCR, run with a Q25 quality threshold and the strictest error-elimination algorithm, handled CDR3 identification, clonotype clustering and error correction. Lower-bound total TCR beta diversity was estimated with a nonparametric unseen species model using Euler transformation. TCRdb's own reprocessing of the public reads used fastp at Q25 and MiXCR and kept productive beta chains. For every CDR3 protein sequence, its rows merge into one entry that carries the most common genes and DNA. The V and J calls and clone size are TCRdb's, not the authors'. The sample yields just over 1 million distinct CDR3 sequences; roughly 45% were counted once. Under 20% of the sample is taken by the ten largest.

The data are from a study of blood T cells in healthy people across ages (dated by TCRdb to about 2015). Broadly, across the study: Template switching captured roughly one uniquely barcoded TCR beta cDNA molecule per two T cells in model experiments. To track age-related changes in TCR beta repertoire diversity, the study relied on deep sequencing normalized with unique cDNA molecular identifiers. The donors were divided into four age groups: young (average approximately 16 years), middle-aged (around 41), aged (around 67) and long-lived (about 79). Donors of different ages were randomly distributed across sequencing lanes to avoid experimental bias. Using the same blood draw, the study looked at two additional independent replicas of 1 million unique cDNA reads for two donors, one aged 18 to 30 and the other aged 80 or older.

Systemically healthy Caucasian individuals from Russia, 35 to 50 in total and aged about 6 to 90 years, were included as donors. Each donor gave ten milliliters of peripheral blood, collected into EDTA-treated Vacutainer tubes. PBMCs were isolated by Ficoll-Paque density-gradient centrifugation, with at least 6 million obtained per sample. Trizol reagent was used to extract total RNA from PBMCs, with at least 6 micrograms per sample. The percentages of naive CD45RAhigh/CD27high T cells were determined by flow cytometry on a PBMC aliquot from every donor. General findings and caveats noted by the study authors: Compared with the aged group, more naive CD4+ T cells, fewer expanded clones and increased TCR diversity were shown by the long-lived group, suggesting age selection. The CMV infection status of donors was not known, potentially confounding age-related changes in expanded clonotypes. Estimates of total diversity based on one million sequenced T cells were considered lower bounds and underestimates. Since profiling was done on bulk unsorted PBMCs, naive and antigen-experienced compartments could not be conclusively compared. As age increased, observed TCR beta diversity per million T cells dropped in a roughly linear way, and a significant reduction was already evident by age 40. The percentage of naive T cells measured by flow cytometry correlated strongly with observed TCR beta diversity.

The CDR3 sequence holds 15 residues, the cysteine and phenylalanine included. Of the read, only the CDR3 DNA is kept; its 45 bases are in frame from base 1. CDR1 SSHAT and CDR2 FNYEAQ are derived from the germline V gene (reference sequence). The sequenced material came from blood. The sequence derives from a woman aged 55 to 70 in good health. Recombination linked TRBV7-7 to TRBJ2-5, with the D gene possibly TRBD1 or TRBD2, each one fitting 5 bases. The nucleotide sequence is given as TGTGCCGGCAGCTTAGGGGACCGCCGAGAGGAGACCCAGTACTTC. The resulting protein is CAGSLGDRREETQYF.